A single sample is the source of the 14 T cell receptor beta chains below, sequenced in a study of Graves' ophthalmopathy and Graves' hyperthyroidism. Amplification targeted the TCR beta CDR3 regions, with RNA transcripts as the source material. HTBI primers were used in a first-round RT-PCR, which preceded a second-round multiplex PCR. TCRdb re-called the multiplex PCR reads with MiXCR, one entry per CDR3 protein. This table has 620,000 or so distinct CDR3 sequences, 20% to 25% appearing once. The sample taken for sequencing was peripheral blood. The receptor source for this set is a woman aged 18-29 years with stable Graves' hyperthyroidism. Some clones in this sample may be carry-over from other donors' samples.

The sample holds many counts of this clonotype. V usage is TRBV7-2 and J usage is TRBJ1-6, with 8 nucleotides matching TRBD1. The germline V gene has CDR1 SGHTA and CDR2 FQGNSA. CDR3 size: 15 residues. J was trimmed by 7 bases and V by 5 bases; bases with no gene match: 7. The CDR3 nucleotides are TGTGCCAGCAGCACCCGGACAGGGATCAATTCACCCCTCCACTTT. It translates to CASSTRTGINSPLHF.

This clonotype was recorded at least ten times. The CDR3 is CASSSGGGNTIYF. Written as DNA, the CDR3 is TGTGCCAGCAGTTCGGGGGGGGGAAACACCATATATTTT. The chain combines TRBV6-5 with TRBJ1-3; TRBD1 is a possible D gene (5 bases). The CDR3 is 13 amino acids. Germline lookup yields CDR1 MNHEY and CDR2 SVGAGI. Trimming left V 4 bases short and J 4 bases short, with 8 bases between.

This clonotype was picked up many times. This chain links TRBV12-3 or TRBV12-4 with TRBJ2-5, with D possibly matching TRBD1 (6 bases). Trimming removed 3 bases at V and 2 bases at J, with 13 bases between. The CDR3 totals 15 residues. The CDR3 spells CASSFSARGQETQYF. The CDR3 DNA is TGTGCCAGCAGTTTTTCGGCCAGGGGTCAAGAGACCCAGTACTTC.

There are many counts of this clonotype. The chain joins TRBV12-3 or TRBV12-4 to TRBJ1-1; tentative D call: TRBD1 (6 bases). V gave up 5 bases and J gave up 6 bases, with 10 bases separating them. The CDR3 has 12 residues. CDR3 nucleotide sequence: TGTGCCAGCAGTACCGGGACATCTGAAGCTTTCTTT. It specifies CASSTGTSEAFF.

The sample holds a few counts of this clonotype. A much larger clone lies one base from this, so it may be a read error. V gene TRBV7-2 combines with J gene TRBJ2-5, with 7 bases that match TRBD1. J was trimmed by 5 bases and V by 5 bases; bases with no gene match: 8. Germline CDR1 and CDR2: SGHTA and FQGNSA. The CDR3 extends over 14 amino acids. This CDR3 is CASSPQGVGETQYF. In nucleotides, the CDR3 is TGTGCCAGCAGCCCCCAGGGGGTTGGGGAGACCCAGTACTTC.

This clonotype was detected ten times or more. This chain joins TRBV27 and TRBJ2-7; 9 nucleotides agree with TRBD1. The CDR3 sequence is 14 residues long. Germline V gives CDR1 MNHEY, CDR2 SMNVEV (reference sequence). Trimming at V came to 2 bases and at J to 5 bases, leaving 4 bases not matched to a gene. This CDR3 reads CASSLGQGPNEQYF. In DNA form, the CDR3 reads TGTGCCAGCAGTTTAGGACAGGGGCCAAACGAGCAGTACTTC.

In its sample, this clonotype was seen many times. The chain has TRBV6-1 and TRBJ1-1; no clear D gene. Trimming removed 5 bases at V and 1 base at J, with 5 bases between. CDR1 MNHNS and CDR2 SASEGT come from the germline V gene. This CDR3 has 12 residues. CDR3 loop: CASSTPNTEAFF. The CDR3 coding sequence is TGTGCCAGCAGTACCCCGAACACTGAAGCTTTCTTT.

This clonotype came up many times. The chain couples TRBV28 to TRBJ2-7; a possible D gene is TRBD1 (5 bases). The CDR3 is 16 residues long. Germline CDR1 is MDHEN and CDR2 is SYDVKM. V lost 2 bases to trimming and J lost 0 bases, with 14 bases between them. CDR3 amino acids: CASSLPNQGFSYEQYF. The CDR3 bases are TGTGCCAGCAGTTTACCAAATCAGGGCTTCTCCTACGAGCAGTACTTC.

This clonotype was found many times. The rearrangement joins TRBV6-2 or TRBV6-3 to TRBJ1-5; TRBD1 matches at 8 bases. The CDR3 runs 19 residues. The V gene's germline CDR1 is MNHEY and CDR2 SVGEGT. V was clipped by 2 bases and J by 0 bases; unmatched bases: 12. CDR3 sequence: CASSYAWGTGLSSNQPQHF. The DNA of the CDR3 is TGTGCCAGCAGTTACGCATGGGGGACAGGACTGAGTAGCAATCAGCCCCAGCATTTT.

This clonotype occurred many times. Written as DNA, the CDR3 is TGTGCCTGGAGTGATGGGGGCCTAGGAGGCTACACCTTC. It encodes CAWSDGGLGGYTF. This sequence joins TRBV30 and TRBJ1-2, with TRBD1 as a possible D gene (6 bases). CDR1 and CDR2 (germline): GTSNPN, SVGIG (reference sequence). The CDR3 covers 13 residues. V lost 1 base and J 8 bases, leaving 14 bases between the germline ends.

This clonotype has more than one count but fewer than ten. J is TRBJ1-2 and V is TRBV2; tentative D call: TRBD1 (6 bases). The CDR3 is made up of 14 amino acids. Looked up from germline, CDR1 is SNHLY and CDR2 is FYNNEI. V was shortened by 7 bases and J by 6 bases, with 18 bases between the two germline ends. The CDR3 DNA reads TGTGCCAGCAACCTCCTAGGGGGGCAGAATGGCTACACCTTC. Residues: CASNLLGGQNGYTF.

The chain combines TRBV3-1 with TRBJ2-7; 7 positions agree with TRBD1. The CDR3 sequence is 14 residues long. The J segment lost 5 bases and the V segment lost 3 bases, leaving 7 bases of the junction unmatched. The germline V gene has CDR1 LGHDT and CDR2 YNNKEL (reference sequence). CDR3 coding DNA: TGTGCCAGCAGCCAGGGACAGAGCATGAACGAGCAGTACTTC. This translates into CASSQGQSMNEQYF.

This clonotype occurred many times. The rearrangement links TRBV5-4 to TRBJ2-5; weak D call: TRBD2 (5 bases). In germline, CDR1 is SGHNT, CDR2 YYREEE (reference sequence). Trimming took 4 bases from V and 1 from J, leaving 20 bases between them. The CDR3 has 17 amino acids. The chain's CDR3 is CASSPIGSRLTQETQYF. CDR3 sequence (DNA): TGTGCCAGCAGCCCCATTGGTAGCCGACTAACCCAAGAGACCCAGTACTTC. Combining the CDR3 with reference TRBV5-4 and TRBJ2-5 gives the whole variable domain ETGVTQSPTHLIKTRGQQVTLRCSSQSGHNTVSWYQQALGQGPQFIFQYYREEENGRGNFPPRFSGLQFPNYSSELNVNALELDDSALYLCASSPIGSRLTQETQYFGPGTRLLVL.

The chain links TRBV5-1 to TRBJ1-1, with D uncertain. CDR1 is SGHRS, CDR2 YFSETQ, per germline. V lost 1 base, J lost 1 base, and 8 bases lay in between. The CDR3 extends over 14 amino acids. The CDR3 reads CASSLNTPNTEAFF. CDR3 bases: TGCGCCAGCAGCTTGAACACCCCGAACACTGAAGCTTTCTTT.